The 16 T cell receptor beta chains reported below all come from one sample, sequenced in a study of T cell repertoires in ileal Crohn's disease. The table came from immunoSEQ multiplex PCR; TCRdb's copy has only in-frame clones and leaves some out. The profile covers about 17,000 clones, with around 66% appearing a single time and roughly 5% taken by the ten largest. Sequenced input: ileal tissue. The receptors derive from an adult with Crohn's disease.

The rearrangement links TRBV2 to TRBJ2-3, with TRBD2 identical over 10 bases. This CDR3 comprises 15 residues. Germline loops: CDR1 SNHLY, CDR2 FYNNEI. V lost 4 bases to trimming and J lost 5 bases; unmatched junction nucleotides: 6. Here the CDR3 reads CASSVTSGKQDTQYF. The CDR3 bases are TGTGCCAGCAGTGTAACTAGCGGGAAGCAAGATACGCAGTATTTT.

The V and J genes are TRBV7-9 and TRBJ1-1, with D uncertain. CDR3 size: 13 residues. Germline assignment: CDR1 SEHNR and CDR2 FQNEAQ (reference sequence). V lost 4 bases, J lost 3 bases, and 9 bases lay in between. The CDR3 spells CASSSSRDTEAFF. The DNA for the CDR3 is TGTGCCAGCAGCTCCTCGAGGGACACTGAAGCTTTCTTT.

This clone occurred once. The rearrangement joins TRBV28 to TRBJ1-6, with 10 nucleotides matching TRBD1. V lost 7 bases to trimming and J lost 7 bases; unmatched junction nucleotides: 7. Per the germline V gene, CDR1 is MDHEN and CDR2 is SYDVKM. This CDR3 comprises 15 residues. The CDR3: CASNIRTGGNSPLHF. The CDR3 coding sequence is TGTGCCAGCAACATAAGGACAGGGGGAAATTCACCCCTCCACTTT.

V and J are TRBV20-1 and TRBJ1-2; D call uncertain. The ends were cut back, 5 bases at V and 4 bases at J, with 8 bases in the middle. The CDR3 runs 11 residues. Germline-derived CDR1 and CDR2 are DFQATT and SNEGSKA (reference sequence). The CDR3 region has the DNA TGCAGTGCTGTGGGAGGCTATGGCTACACCTTC. It codes for CSAVGGYGYTF.

The chain is built from TRBV5-1 and TRBJ2-2, with TRBD2 identical over 8 bases. Germline assignment: CDR1 SGHRS and CDR2 YFSETQ. This CDR3 contains 15 residues. V shed 0 bases, J shed 6 bases, and the junction held 4 bases outside the gene matches. The chain's CDR3 is CASSLDPAGAGELFF. CDR3 DNA sequence: TGCGCCAGCAGCTTGGATCCAGCGGGGGCCGGGGAGCTGTTTTTT.

As regards this clone: The limits of the CDR3 on the DNA are not certain, so only TCRdb's listed CDR3 is given. This rearrangement joins TRBV27 to TRBJ1-2. CDR1 is MNHEY and CDR2 is SMNVEV in the germline V gene (reference sequence). The CDR3 has 13 residues if both end residues are counted. CDR3 region: CASSSSPASGYTF.

The V gene is TRBV27, the J gene TRBJ1-2; perhaps TRBD1 as D (6 bases). V lost 0 bases and J lost 9, with 14 bases in between. This CDR3 region has 14 residues. Germline V CDR1 and CDR2: MNHEY, SMNVEV (reference sequence). CDR3 region: CASSLSGTSTSYTF. The DNA of the CDR3 is TGTGCCAGCAGTTTATCCGGGACATCTACGAGCTACACCTTC.

The chain joins TRBV30 to TRBJ1-6; D possibly corresponds to TRBD1 (6 bases). Germline V gives CDR1 GTSNPN, CDR2 SVGIG (reference sequence). V shed 0 bases and J shed 9 bases, with 18 bases lying between them. CDR3 length: 16 residues. CDR3 protein: CAWSVQGSDRVSPLHF. The CDR3 DNA follows: TGTGCCTGGAGTGTACAGGGCAGCGATCGTGTTTCACCCCTCCACTTT.

The chain couples TRBV18 to TRBJ1-1; a possible D gene is TRBD1 (6 bases). The germline gives CDR1 KGHSH, CDR2 LQKENI. This CDR3 region has 16 residues. The V and J ends lost 3 bases and 1 base respectively, with 15 bases between them. The CDR3 DNA reads as TGTGCCAGCTCACCTCCATCTGGACAGACGAACACTGAAGCTTTCTTT. Its protein product is CASSPPSGQTNTEAFF.

V usage is TRBV5-4 and J usage is TRBJ2-5, with D possibly matching TRBD2 (6 bases). The germline gives CDR1 SGHNT, CDR2 YYREEE (reference sequence). The CDR3 covers 14 residues. Trimming took 9 bases from V and 4 from J, leaving 19 bases between them. CDR3 amino acids: CATRSRRDLETQYF. The CDR3 nucleotides read TGTGCCACCCGGAGTCGGCGGGACTTAGAGACCCAGTACTTC.

J is TRBJ2-3 and V is TRBV10-1; perhaps TRBD1 as D (5 bases). Germline V gene sequence: CDR1 WNHNN, CDR2 SYGVQD (reference sequence). The CDR3 spans 13 residues. V was clipped by 5 bases and J by 5 bases, with 11 bases between them. CDR3 region: CASSSRGRDTQYF. Written as DNA, the CDR3 is TGCGCCAGCAGTTCTAGGGGTAGAGATACGCAGTATTTT.

V gene TRBV7-2 combines with J gene TRBJ2-1; a possible D gene is TRBD2 (5 bases). The CDR3 extends over 15 amino acids. V lost 0 bases to trimming and J lost 4 bases, with 10 bases between them. Looked up from germline, CDR1 is SGHTA and CDR2 is FQGNSA. Here the CDR3 DNA reads TGTGCCAGCAGCTTAGCAGCGGACTTTTACAATGAGCAGTTCTTC. Encoded protein: CASSLAADFYNEQFF. Variable domain in full (rest from reference TRBV7-2 and TRBJ2-1): GAGVSQSPSNKVTEKGKDVELRCDPISGHTALYWYRQSLGQGLEFLIYFQGNSAPDKSGLPSDRFSAERTGGSVSTLTIQRTQQEDSAVYLCASSLAADFYNEQFFGPGTRLTVL.

This clone is a singleton in its sample. This chain connects TRBV6-6 to TRBJ1-2; D gene unclear. Germline CDR1 and CDR2: MNHNY and SVGAGI (reference sequence). V was trimmed by 0 bases and J by 0 bases, leaving 8 bases between them. The CDR3 is 15 amino acids. CDR3 nucleotide sequence: TGTGCCAGCAGTTACTCCCTTCTAGCTAACTATGGCTACACCTTC. This encodes CASSYSLLANYGYTF.

This clone was detected only a few times. V gene TRBV9 combines with J gene TRBJ2-1; TRBD2 matches 8 bases. The CDR3 is 15 residues long. CDR1 is SGDLS, CDR2 YYNGEE, per germline. V lost 2 bases to trimming and J lost 6 bases; unmatched junction nucleotides: 7. Here the CDR3 DNA reads TGTGCCAGCAGCGTCACCGGGGGGGCCCCCAATGAGCAGTTCTTC. This codes for CASSVTGGAPNEQFF.

The V and J genes are TRBV2 and TRBJ2-4; 11 positions agree with TRBD2. V shed 6 bases and J 5 bases; nucleotides not matched to a gene: 18. In germline, CDR1 is SNHLY, CDR2 FYNNEI. This CDR3 contains 19 residues. CDR3 amino acids: CASSAGTSGRRGWENIQYF. The CDR3 nucleotides are TGTGCCAGCAGCGCTGGGACTAGCGGCCGGAGGGGTTGGGAAAACATTCAGTACTTC.

The chain links TRBV7-9 to TRBJ1-2; 8 positions agree with TRBD1. This CDR3 spans 14 amino acids. The germline gives CDR1 SEHNR, CDR2 FQNEAQ (reference sequence). J was trimmed by 7 bases and V by 0 bases; bases with no gene match: 4. In DNA form, the CDR3 reads TGTGCCAGCAGCTTAGCCCAGGGGGCAAGTGGCTACACCTTC. It translates to CASSLAQGASGYTF.